A single sample is the source of the 18 T cell receptor beta chains below, sequenced in a study of Tregs in tolerant kidney transplant recipients. Clones were read by immunoSEQ multiplex PCR, and TCRdb kept only the in-frame ones, dropping some. The repertoire shows 45,000 to 55,000 clones; the top ten hold around 0.88%. This material consisted of CD4+ T cells from blood, taken before the transplant. These receptors all stem from a human donor who received a combined kidney and bone marrow transplant.

As regards this clone: The read falls 3 residues short of the CDR3 end, and the missing part is taken from the germline J gene. This chain connects TRBV20-1 to TRBJ2-3; D gene uncertain. Trimming stripped 3 bases from V and 0 bases from J, with 10 bases between. This CDR3 spans 14 amino acids. The germline V gene encodes CDR1 DFQATT and CDR2 SNEGSKA (reference sequence). The CDR3 spells CSARRHASTDTQYF. The DNA read from the CDR3 is TGCAGTGCTAGGAGACACGCTAGCACAGATACG.

A note on this clone: Read coverage stops 3 residues before the CDR3 terminus; the germline J gene supplies the remainder. The V gene is TRBV20-1, the J gene TRBJ2-3, with D unresolved. Germline CDR1 is DFQATT and CDR2 is SNEGSKA (reference sequence). This CDR3 has 15 residues. The germline V and J ends were trimmed by 4 bases and 1 base, with 15 bases remaining between them. The CDR3 sequence is CSAMQRVTGTDTQYF. Incomplete CDR3 DNA: TGCAGTGCTATGCAGAGAGTGACTGGCACAGATACG.

For this clone: Read sequence stops 3 residues before the CDR3 end, and the germline J gene provides the missing end. The chain joins TRBV6-2 or TRBV6-3 to TRBJ2-7; the match to TRBD2 covers 8 bases. V lost 5 bases and J lost 2; bases outside the gene matches: 5. The CDR3 runs 14 residues. Germline CDR1 reads MNHEY; CDR2 reads SVGEGT. CDR3 sequence: CASSPSGLPYEQYF. The covered CDR3 bases are TGTGCCAGCAGTCCTAGCGGGCTTCCCTACGAG.

Remarks on this clone: The read is 3 residues too short to cover the CDR3 end, so that end is filled in from the germline J gene. The chain links TRBV7-3 to TRBJ2-7; the D is unclear. The length of the CDR3 is 13 residues. Germline V gene lookup returns CDR1 SGHTA and CDR2 FQGTGA. V was trimmed by 3 bases and J by 5 bases, leaving 11 bases between them. This CDR3 is CASSFGPRNEQYF. CDR3 DNA, as far as it was read: TGTGCCAGCAGCTTTGGCCCTAGGAACGAG.

In regard to this clone: The read falls 3 residues short of the CDR3 end, and the missing part is taken from the germline J gene. The rearrangement uses TRBV18 and TRBJ2-5; TRBD2 agrees at 9 bases. The V gene's germline CDR1 is KGHSH and CDR2 LQKENI. The J segment lost 4 bases and the V segment lost 0 bases, leaving 12 bases of the junction unmatched. This CDR3 is built from 18 residues. The CDR3 here is CASSPPWSSGGLRETQYF. CDR3 DNA (partial): TGTGCCAGCTCACCACCGTGGAGTAGCGGGGGTCTAAGAGAGACC.

Of note for this clone: Sequencing ends 3 residues short of the CDR3 end; the germline J gene provides the rest. This rearrangement joins TRBV12-5 to TRBJ2-1; 8 nucleotides line up with TRBD2. The CDR3 is 14 residues long. V dropped 7 bases and J dropped 8; count of bases not matched to a gene: 10. Germline V gene data show CDR1 as LGHNT and CDR2 as FRNRAP. The CDR3 sequence: CASAPGTSLHEQFF. The sequenced CDR3 bases are TGTGCTAGTGCCCCTGGGACTAGTCTTCATGAG.

Concerning this clone itself: The read falls 3 residues short of the CDR3 end, and the missing part is taken from the germline J gene. The chain recombines TRBV20-1 with TRBJ2-1, with 7 bases identical to TRBD1. Germline V gene data show CDR1 as DFQATT and CDR2 as SNEGSKA (reference sequence). This CDR3 spans 13 amino acids. V gave up 5 bases and J gave up 2 bases; unmatched junction bases: 3. CDR3 protein: CSAPTGPYNEQFF. CDR3 bases read: TGCAGTGCTCCGACAGGGCCCTACAATGAG.

Note on this clone: Read sequence stops 3 residues before the CDR3 end, and the germline J gene provides the missing end. This chain connects TRBV7-2 to TRBJ1-1; D is perhaps TRBD1 (6 bases). Germline CDR1 and CDR2: SGHTA and FQGNSA. There are 11 residues in the CDR3. The CDR3: CASRRDNEAFF. CDR3 DNA, as far as it was read: TGTGCCAGCCGGAGGGACAACGAA.

Notes on this clone: The read terminates 3 residues before the CDR3 end, so the remaining end is supplied by the germline J gene. The chain links TRBV5-1 to TRBJ1-1; 8 positions match TRBD1. The germline V gene has CDR1 SGHRS and CDR2 YFSETQ. This CDR3 region has 17 residues. The trim removed 0 bases at V and 1 base at J, leaving 8 bases unmatched. CDR3 bases read: TGCGCCAGCAGCTTGGAAACTTCGGACAGGGCGAACACTGAA. Translated, it gives CASSLETSDRANTE. The whole CDR3 region reads CASSLETSDRANTEAFF.

For this clone: The read ends 3 residues shy of where the CDR3 ends; the end is completed using the germline J gene. The chain carries TRBV7-3 and TRBJ2-7; 8 bases match TRBD1. The CDR3 spans 15 residues. The germline CDR1 and CDR2 sequences are SGHTA and FQGTGA. The ends lost 5 bases at V and 5 bases at J; junction bases unmatched: 11. The CDR3 DNA, read in part, is TGTGCCAGCAGCCCCGGGGCAGGGGGCAACGACGAG. Protein: CASSPGAGGNDE. The CDR3 in its entirety is CASSPGAGGNDEQYF.

Notes on this clone: The sequenced fragment ends 3 residues before the CDR3 boundary, so the rest is inferred from the germline J gene. The rearrangement links TRBV7-8 to TRBJ1-1; D is possibly TRBD1 (6 bases). The germline gives CDR1 SGHVS, CDR2 FQNEAQ. This CDR3 has 15 residues. Trimming removed 5 bases from V and 1 base from J, with 14 bases in between. The CDR3 bases that were read are TGTGCCAGCAGCCGGGTGGGGGCCAGGAACACTGAA. As protein: CASSRVGARNTE. The entire CDR3 is CASSRVGARNTEAFF.

With respect to this clone: Read sequence stops 3 residues before the CDR3 end, and the germline J gene provides the missing end. V is TRBV19 and J is TRBJ2-7, with D perhaps matching TRBD1 (6 bases). The CDR3 length is 14 residues. The V end lost 7 bases, the J end lost 2 bases, and 15 bases lay between the germline ends. In germline, CDR1 is LNHDA, CDR2 SQIVND (reference sequence). The CDR3 reads CASTPPGVPYEQYF. CDR3 DNA, as far as it was read: TGTGCCAGTACACCCCCAGGGGTCCCCTACGAG.

Incomplete CDR3 DNA: TGTGCCAGCAGCGACTGGACAGGGGGAGGATGGGAGACC. Encoded protein: CASSDWTGGGWET. Given in full, the CDR3 is CASSDWTGGGWETQYF. This chain links TRBV7-6 with TRBJ2-5, with 10 bases lining up with TRBD1. Read sequence stops 3 residues before the CDR3 end, and the germline J gene provides the missing end. Germline values: CDR1 SGHVS, CDR2 FNYEAQ. This CDR3 has 16 amino acids. With V trimmed by 5 bases and J by 5 bases, 11 bases remained unmatched.

For this clone: Sequencing ends 3 residues short of the CDR3 end; the germline J gene provides the rest. The chain couples TRBV7-3 to TRBJ2-1; 11 nucleotides line up with TRBD2. Germline-derived CDR1 and CDR2 are SGHTA and FQGTGA. CDR3 length equals 15 residues. V lost 3 bases, J lost 4 bases, and 2 bases stayed unmatched. Incomplete CDR3 DNA: TGTGCCAGCAGCTTGGGGACTAGCGGTTACAATGAG. This codes for CASSLGTSGYNE. In full, the CDR3 is CASSLGTSGYNEQFF.

Comment on this clone: Coverage ceases 3 residues before the CDR3 finishes, and the germline J gene fills in the end. The rearrangement uses TRBV7-3 and TRBJ1-1, with 9 bases that match TRBD1. This CDR3 comprises 16 residues. CDR1 is SGHTA, CDR2 FQGTGA, per germline. V was pared by 5 bases and J by 5 bases, with 12 bases of the junction left unmatched. CDR3 bases read: TGTGCCAGCAGCCCGACAGGGGGACAAGGGGTAACTGAA. Encoded protein: CASSPTGGQGVTE. The full CDR3 protein reads CASSPTGGQGVTEAFF.

Comments on this clone: The CDR3 goes on 3 residues after the read ends, and that part is filled in from the germline J gene. J is TRBJ2-3 and V is TRBV7-2; D uncertain. CDR3 size: 13 residues. Germline V lookup: CDR1 SGHTA, CDR2 FQGNSA. The V gene lost 5 bases and the J gene lost 8 bases, with 14 bases spanning the gap. Incomplete CDR3 DNA: TGTGCCAGCAGCACTCCTGGTCCGGTTACG. Its translation is CASSTPGPVT. The complete CDR3 reads CASSTPGPVTQYF.

Comment on this clone: The missing CDR3 end, 3 residues past where the read stops, is filled in from the germline J gene. The chain carries TRBV18 and TRBJ2-2; D uncertain. V was pared by 2 bases and J by 6 bases, with 7 bases between. CDR3 size: 13 residues. Per germline, CDR1 KGHSH and CDR2 LQKENI. CDR3 loop: CASSPAGPGELFF. The CDR3 DNA, read in part, is TGTGCCAGCTCACCAGCAGGCCCCGGGGAG.

As concerns this clone: The CDR3 end falls 3 residues outside the read, so it is completed with the germline J gene. V usage is TRBV10-3 and J usage is TRBJ1-5; 7 nucleotides match TRBD1. The CDR3 contains 13 residues. Trimming cost V 11 bases and J 5 bases; bases outside gene matches: 9. Per germline, CDR1 ENHRY and CDR2 SYGVKD. CDR3 protein: CAARDRADQPQHF. The sequenced part of the CDR3 DNA is TGTGCCGCCAGAGACAGGGCGGATCAGCCC.